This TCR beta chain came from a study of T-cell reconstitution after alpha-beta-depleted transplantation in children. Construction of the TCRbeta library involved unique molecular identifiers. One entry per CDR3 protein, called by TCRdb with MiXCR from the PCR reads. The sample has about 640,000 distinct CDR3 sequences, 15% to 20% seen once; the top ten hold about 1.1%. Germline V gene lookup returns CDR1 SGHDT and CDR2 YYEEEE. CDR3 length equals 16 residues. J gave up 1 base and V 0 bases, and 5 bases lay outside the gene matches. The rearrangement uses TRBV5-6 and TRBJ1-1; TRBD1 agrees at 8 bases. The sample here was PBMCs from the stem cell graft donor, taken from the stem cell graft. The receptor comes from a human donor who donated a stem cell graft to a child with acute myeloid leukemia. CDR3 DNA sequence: TGTGCCAGCAGCTTGGGGGTCGACAGGGGGAACACTGAAGCTTTCTTT. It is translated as CASSLGVDRGNTEAFF.